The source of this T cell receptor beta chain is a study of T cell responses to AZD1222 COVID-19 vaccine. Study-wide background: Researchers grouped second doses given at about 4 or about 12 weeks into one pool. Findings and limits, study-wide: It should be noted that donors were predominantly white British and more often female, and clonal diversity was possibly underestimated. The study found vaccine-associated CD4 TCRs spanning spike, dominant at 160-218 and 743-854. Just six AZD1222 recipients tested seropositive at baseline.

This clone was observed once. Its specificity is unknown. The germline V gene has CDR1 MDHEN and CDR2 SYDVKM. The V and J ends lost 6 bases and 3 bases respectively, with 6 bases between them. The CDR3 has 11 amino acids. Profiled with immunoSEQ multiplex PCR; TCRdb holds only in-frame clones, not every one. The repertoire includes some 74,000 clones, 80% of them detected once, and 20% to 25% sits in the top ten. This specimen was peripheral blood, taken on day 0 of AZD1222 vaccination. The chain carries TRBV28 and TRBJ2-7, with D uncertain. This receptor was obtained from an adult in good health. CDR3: CASRTNYEQYF. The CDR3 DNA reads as TGTGCCAGCAGGACAAACTACGAGCAGTACTTC.